These 27 T cell receptor beta chains originate from one sample sequenced in a study of Tregs in tolerant kidney transplant recipients. Here immunoSEQ multiplex PCR was the method, and the copy in TCRdb shows in-frame clones only, minus some. The table includes around 230,000 clones, more than 65% detected once. Sequencing was carried out using CD4+ T cells from blood. Receptors originate from a human donor in good health.

The J gene is TRBJ2-7, the V gene TRBV30; TRBD1 agrees at 9 bases. The trim removed 4 bases at V and 4 bases at J, leaving 8 bases unmatched. This CDR3 is 14 amino acids long. Germline values: CDR1 GTSNPN, CDR2 SVGIG (reference sequence). The CDR3 loop reads CAWTRRTGVYEQYF. For the CDR3, the DNA is TGTGCCTGGACCAGACGGACAGGGGTGTACGAGCAGTACTTC. Supplemented by reference TRBV30 and TRBJ2-7, the full variable domain reads SQTIHQWPATLVQPVGSPLSLECTVEGTSNPNLYWYRQAAGRGLQLLFYSVGIGQISSEVPQNLSASRPQDRQFILSSKKLLLSDSGFYLCAWTRRTGVYEQYFGPGTRLTVT.

The J gene is TRBJ1-4, the V gene TRBV27, with D unresolved. CDR1 MNHEY and CDR2 SMNVEV come from the germline V gene (reference sequence). The CDR3 runs to 15 residues. V was shortened by 0 bases and J by 4 bases, with 9 bases between the two germline ends. CDR3 coding DNA: TGTGCCAGCAGTTTATCTCGGCAGATTAATGAAAAACTGTTTTTT. This gives the protein CASSLSRQINEKLFF.

The chain has TRBV29-1 and TRBJ2-1; TRBD1 matches at 9 bases. This CDR3 is 11 amino acids long. V was pared by 7 bases and J by 8 bases, with 3 bases of the junction left unmatched. The V gene's germline CDR1 is SQVTM and CDR2 ANQGSEA. CDR3 DNA sequence: TGCAGCGCGGGACAGGGAGATGAGCAGTTCTTC. This encodes CSAGQGDEQFF.

The chain is built from TRBV5-5 and TRBJ2-7; D is uncertain. The length of the CDR3 is 17 residues. Germline CDR1 SGHKS, CDR2 YYEKEE (reference sequence). V gave up 0 bases and J gave up 0 bases, with 16 bases separating them. CDR3: CASSLGPTSSGSYEQYF. The CDR3 DNA reads as TGTGCCAGCAGCTTGGGACCGACTTCATCGGGCTCCTACGAGCAGTACTTC.

Notes on this clone: The conserved phenylalanine or tryptophan normally closing the CDR3 is absent here, so this likely arose from a read error. This chain uses TRBV6-4 with TRBJ1-1, with D perhaps TRBD1 (6 bases). The germline V and J ends were trimmed by 4 bases and 5 bases, with 11 bases remaining between them. The CDR3 length is 13 residues. The germline V gene has CDR1 MRHNA and CDR2 SNTAGT. CDR3 nucleotide sequence: TGTGCCAGCAGTGCCCTAAGGGGGACTGAAGCTTTCCTT. Translation: CASSALRGTEAFL.

This clone was recorded a few times. V is TRBV6-1 and J is TRBJ1-1; tentatively, D is TRBD1 (5 bases). This CDR3 region has 14 residues. CDR1 and CDR2 (germline): MNHNS, SASEGT. With 5 bases removed from V and 4 bases from J, the gap between germline ends came to 14 bases. CDR3 amino acids: CASSYYGGGTEAFF. CDR3 DNA: TGTGCCAGCAGTTATTACGGGGGTGGCACTGAAGCTTTCTTT.

V and J are TRBV6-1 and TRBJ2-6; D may be TRBD2 (6 bases). CDR1 and CDR2 from the germline V gene are MNHNS and SASEGT. CDR3 length: 17 amino acids. The V end was cut by 0 bases, the J end by 1 base, with 10 bases between. The CDR3 here is CASSEAGLASGANVLTF. The DNA for the CDR3 is TGTGCCAGCAGTGAAGCGGGTCTAGCGTCTGGGGCCAACGTCCTGACTTTC.

The chain links TRBV7-9 to TRBJ2-1, with TRBD1 matching over 7 bases. The CDR3 length is 17 residues. Germline V CDR1 and CDR2: SEHNR, FQNEAQ (reference sequence). Trimming cost V 5 bases and J 0 bases; bases outside gene matches: 10. The CDR3: CASSTRTGTSSYNEQFF. The CDR3 nucleotides read TGTGCCAGCAGCACCCGGACAGGAACAAGCTCCTACAATGAGCAGTTCTTC.

The genes are TRBV7-2 and TRBJ1-3; 8 bases are a match to TRBD1. Germline V gene data show CDR1 as SGHTA and CDR2 as FQGNSA. J was trimmed by 0 bases and V by 2 bases; bases with no gene match: 3. CDR3 length: 16 amino acids. The CDR3 sequence: CASSLHQGASGNTIYF. CDR3 in DNA: TGTGCCAGCAGCTTACACCAGGGGGCCTCTGGAAACACCATATATTTT. The full variable domain, its missing parts supplied by reference TRBV7-2 and TRBJ1-3, is GAGVSQSPSNKVTEKGKDVELRCDPISGHTALYWYRQSLGQGLEFLIYFQGNSAPDKSGLPSDRFSAERTGGSVSTLTIQRTQQEDSAVYLCASSLHQGASGNTIYFGEGSWLTVV.

This clone was counted only a few times. The chain links TRBV30 to TRBJ2-2; maybe TRBD2 (5 bases). The V gene's germline CDR1 is GTSNPN and CDR2 SVGIG (reference sequence). The length of the CDR3 is 16 residues. With 0 bases removed from V and 5 bases from J, the gap between germline ends came to 16 bases. This CDR3 is CAWSVPWASPTGELFF. DNA of the CDR3: TGTGCCTGGAGTGTACCTTGGGCTAGCCCGACCGGGGAGCTGTTTTTT.

This clone has a single count. The chain is built from TRBV5-1 and TRBJ2-2; 9 bases match TRBD2. Trimming removed 0 bases from V and 2 bases from J; junction bases left unmatched: 5. From germline, CDR1 is SGHRS and CDR2 YFSETQ. The CDR3 consists of 17 residues. Written as DNA, the CDR3 is TGCGCCAGCAGCTTGGGCGCTAGCGGGATTAACACCGGGGAGCTGTTTTTT. Amino acids: CASSLGASGINTGELFF.

The chain combines TRBV11-3 with TRBJ2-3; D perhaps matches TRBD2 (5 bases). V lost 4 bases to trimming and J lost 3 bases, with 14 bases between them. Germline V gives CDR1 SGHNT, CDR2 YENEEA. CDR3 length: 15 amino acids. The CDR3 loop reads CASSYSDRRTDTQYF. CDR3 bases: TGTGCCAGCAGCTATTCGGACCGGAGGACAGATACGCAGTATTTT.

As concerns this clone: One end of the junction does not line up with germline, which may come from a read error. This chain connects TRBV6-5 to TRBJ1-4; D unclear. From germline, CDR1 is MNHEY and CDR2 SVGAGI. This CDR3 region has 12 residues. In nucleotides, the CDR3 is TGTGCCAGCAGTACTTCCGGGGAAAAACTGTATTTT. Residues: CASSTSGEKLYF.

The V and J genes are TRBV4-1 and TRBJ1-3; 8 nucleotides match TRBD1. The CDR3 consists of 17 residues. The junction had 9 bases not matched to a gene; V was cut back by 1 base and J by 4 bases. In germline, CDR1 is MGHRA, CDR2 YSYEKL. The CDR3 nucleotides read TGCGCCAGCAGCCAAGCCGATCAGGGGGCGAGAGGAAACACCATATATTTT. Translating gives CASSQADQGARGNTIYF.

V gene TRBV2 combines with J gene TRBJ1-1; D unresolved. The CDR3 loop spans 14 amino acids. Germline V gene sequence: CDR1 SNHLY, CDR2 FYNNEI. Trimming shortened V by 4 bases and J by 1 base, and 10 bases separated the two germline ends. The CDR3 DNA follows: TGTGCCAGCAGTGTGGAACTTCAGAACACTGAAGCTTTCTTT. Translation: CASSVELQNTEAFF.

Points on this clone: Other DNA sequences from this sample encode an identical CDR3 as well. The V call is TRBV10-3, the J call TRBJ1-1; TRBD1 might be the D (6 bases). In germline, CDR1 is ENHRY, CDR2 SYGVKD. With 5 bases removed from V and 14 bases from J, the gap between germline ends came to 24 bases. The length of the CDR3 is 14 residues. CDR3 sequence reads: CAISPQTGFLWAFF. As DNA, the CDR3 is TGTGCCATCAGTCCACAGACAGGATTCCTCTGGGCATTCTTT.

The chain joins TRBV7-6 to TRBJ2-7; TRBD1 matches 9 bases. The CDR3 is made up of 16 amino acids. Trimming removed 3 bases from V and 6 bases from J; junction bases left unmatched: 12. In germline, CDR1 is SGHVS, CDR2 FNYEAQ. The CDR3 reads CASSLDPGTGRREQYF. The DNA for the CDR3 is TGTGCCAGCAGCTTGGATCCCGGGACAGGGAGGCGCGAGCAGTACTTC.

The count of this clone is one. The chain has TRBV6-1 and TRBJ1-3; D perhaps matches TRBD1 (5 bases). CDR3 length: 17 amino acids. Germline CDR1 reads MNHNS; CDR2 reads SASEGT. Deletions cut 1 base from V and 4 bases from J, with 17 bases between. The CDR3 bases are TGTGCCAGCAGTGAAGATTTCAGGGAGGGTGCGGGAAACACCATATATTTT. It encodes CASSEDFREGAGNTIYF.

This chain uses TRBV15 with TRBJ1-1; perhaps TRBD1 as D (5 bases). CDR1 is LNHNV and CDR2 is YYDKDF in the germline V gene (reference sequence). Trimming took 5 bases from V and 0 from J, leaving 10 bases between them. The CDR3 runs 14 residues. CDR3: CATSRGGVNTEAFF. The DNA of the CDR3 is TGTGCCACCAGCCGGGGGGGGGTGAACACTGAAGCTTTCTTT.

The chain uses TRBV19 and TRBJ2-1; TRBD2 matches 11 bases. J gave up 4 bases and V 4 bases, and 3 bases lay outside the gene matches. Germline lookup yields CDR1 LNHDA and CDR2 SQIVND (reference sequence). CDR3 length equals 15 residues. CDR3 sequence reads: CASSTGTSGYNEQFF. The CDR3 region has the DNA TGTGCCAGTAGTACTGGGACTAGCGGATACAATGAGCAGTTCTTC.

This chain joins TRBV28 and TRBJ1-2; TRBD1 might be the D (5 bases). V was clipped by 7 bases and J by 0 bases, with 9 bases between them. CDR1 MDHEN and CDR2 SYDVKM come from the germline V gene. The length of the CDR3 is 13 residues. The CDR3 here is CASIPGTNYGYTF. Here the CDR3 DNA reads TGTGCCAGCATTCCAGGGACTAACTATGGCTACACCTTC.

The rearrangement links TRBV19 to TRBJ1-3; no firm D call. Germline-derived CDR1 and CDR2 are LNHDA and SQIVND (reference sequence). Trimming left V 3 bases short and J 3 bases short, with 12 bases between. This CDR3 has 15 amino acids. CDR3 residues: CASSMGQLLGNTIYF. The CDR3, as DNA: TGTGCCAGTAGTATGGGCCAACTCCTTGGAAACACCATATATTTT. Based on the CDR3 plus reference TRBV19 and TRBJ1-3, the full variable domain is DGGITQSPKYLFRKEGQNVTLSCEQNLNHDAMYWYRQDPGQGLRLIYYSQIVNDFQKGDIAEGYSVSREKKESFPLTVTSAQKNPTAFYLCASSMGQLLGNTIYFGEGSWLTVV.

The chain recombines TRBV27 with TRBJ2-2; a possible D gene is TRBD1 (6 bases). Germline assignment: CDR1 MNHEY and CDR2 SMNVEV (reference sequence). Deletions cut 4 bases from V and 1 base from J, with 10 bases between. The CDR3 consists of 15 residues. CDR3 nucleotide sequence: TGTGCCAGCAGTTCGCCGGGACAGAACACCGGGGAGCTGTTTTTT. Translation: CASSSPGQNTGELFF.

In the case of this clone: Other DNA variants within this sample encode the same CDR3. This rearrangement joins TRBV7-3 to TRBJ2-7; possible D gene TRBD1, 7 bases. Trimming removed 1 base at V and 6 bases at J, with 10 bases between. The CDR3 runs 13 residues. Germline CDR1 is SGHTA and CDR2 is FQGTGA. As DNA, the CDR3 is TGTGCCAGCAGCTTAAGTCAGGGGGGCGAGCAGTACTTC. Translation: CASSLSQGGEQYF.

This rearrangement joins TRBV5-4 to TRBJ2-3; D not resolved. This CDR3 region has 14 residues. Germline-derived CDR1 and CDR2 are SGHNT and YYREEE (reference sequence). Trimming left V 3 bases short and J 6 bases short, with 14 bases between. DNA of the CDR3: TGTGCCAGCAGCTCCGGACCGACCCACGATACGCAGTATTTT. Protein: CASSSGPTHDTQYF.

This rearrangement joins TRBV15 to TRBJ2-7; weak D call: TRBD1 (6 bases). The germline gives CDR1 LNHNV, CDR2 YYDKDF (reference sequence). V lost 3 bases to trimming and J lost 2 bases, with 11 bases between them. The CDR3 loop spans 14 amino acids. CDR3 amino acids: CATSRGHPPYEQYF. The DNA for the CDR3 is TGTGCCACCAGCAGGGGACACCCCCCCTACGAGCAGTACTTC.

V usage is TRBV18 and J usage is TRBJ2-7, with a possible D match to TRBD1 (5 bases). The V end was cut by 3 bases, the J end by 4 bases, with 16 bases between. Germline CDR1 and CDR2: KGHSH and LQKENI. This CDR3 is 15 amino acids long. CDR3 DNA: TGTGCCAGCTCACCGATTACAGGCCCCGGGTACGAGCAGTACTTC. It specifies CASSPITGPGYEQYF.